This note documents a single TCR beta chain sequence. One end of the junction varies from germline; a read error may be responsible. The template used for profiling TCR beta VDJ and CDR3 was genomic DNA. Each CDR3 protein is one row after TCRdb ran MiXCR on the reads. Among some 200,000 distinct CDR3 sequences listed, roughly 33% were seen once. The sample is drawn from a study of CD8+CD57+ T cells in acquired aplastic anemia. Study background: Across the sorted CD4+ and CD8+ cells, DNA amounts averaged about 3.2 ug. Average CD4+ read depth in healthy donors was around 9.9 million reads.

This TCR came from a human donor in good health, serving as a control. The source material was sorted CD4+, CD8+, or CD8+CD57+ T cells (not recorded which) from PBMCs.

The CDR3 DNA sequence: TGCGCCAGCAGCTCGCCGCCGGGACACGAGGCGAACTATGGCTACGCCTTC. Its protein is CASSSPPGHEANYGYAF. The chain has TRBV10-2 and TRBJ1-2; D may be TRBD1 (6 bases). This CDR3 is built from 17 residues. Germline V gene data show CDR1 as WSHSY and CDR2 as SAAADI.